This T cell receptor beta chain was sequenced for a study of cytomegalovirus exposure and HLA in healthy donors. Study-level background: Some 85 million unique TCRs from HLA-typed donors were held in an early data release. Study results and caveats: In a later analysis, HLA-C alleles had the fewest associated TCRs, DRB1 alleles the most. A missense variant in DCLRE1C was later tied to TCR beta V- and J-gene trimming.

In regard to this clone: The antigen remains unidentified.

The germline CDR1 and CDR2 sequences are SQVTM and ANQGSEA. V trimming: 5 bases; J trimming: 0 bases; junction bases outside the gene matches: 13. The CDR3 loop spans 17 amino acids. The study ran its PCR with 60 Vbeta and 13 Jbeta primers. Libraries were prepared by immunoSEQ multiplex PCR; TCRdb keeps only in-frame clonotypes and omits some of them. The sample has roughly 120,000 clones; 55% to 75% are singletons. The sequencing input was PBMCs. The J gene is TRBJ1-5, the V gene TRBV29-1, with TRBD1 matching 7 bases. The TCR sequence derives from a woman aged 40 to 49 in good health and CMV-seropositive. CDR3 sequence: CSVSDRCPHYSNQPQHF. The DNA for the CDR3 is TGCAGCGTTTCGGACAGGTGTCCCCATTATAGCAATCAGCCCCAGCATTTT.